The source of this T cell receptor beta chain is a study of T-cell memory formation after mild COVID-19. General study findings and limits: Some responding clones appeared in pre-infection memory, suggesting cross-reactive memory joined.

Constant-segment primers and 5'RACE yielded cDNA libraries for TCR alpha and TCR beta, each carrying sample barcodes and UMIs. From the 5' RACE reads, TCRdb called clonotypes with MiXCR, one entry per CDR3 protein. This sample has over 250,000 distinct CDR3 sequences, with less than 20% found just once. The length of the CDR3 is 14 residues. In germline, CDR1 is DFQATT, CDR2 SNEGSKA (reference sequence). V shed 0 bases, J shed 9 bases, and the junction held 5 bases outside the gene matches. The table lists this clonotype with a few counts. Antigen unknown. The sequenced sample was PBMCs or a T cell subset sorted from them (not recorded which). The chain is built from TRBV20-1 and TRBJ2-1, with 10 bases identical to TRBD2. This TCR was recovered from a man between 18 and 29 years old who had mild COVID-19 (a few samples of this study predate the infection). Cell type and time point are not known. CDR3 sequence reads: CSARDLSGGAEQFF. The CDR3 nucleotides are TGCAGTGCTAGAGATCTCAGCGGGGGGGCTGAGCAGTTCTTC.